This is a list of T cell receptor beta chains from one sample in a study of OX40 agonist ivuxolimab in advanced cancers. The protocol was immunoSEQ multiplex PCR, while the TCRdb copy is restricted to in-frame clones and leaves out a portion. The data contain 30,000 to 35,000 clones, about 74% of them seen just once; the ten biggest clones take up around 21%. Sequencing was performed on CD4+ or CD8+ T cells sorted from blood, taken in a trial of the OX40 agonist ivuxolimab. The receptors were sampled from an adult with an advanced solid tumor such as melanoma, head and neck, liver or kidney cancer. Each CDR3 is given with its conserved first and last residue. For some rows the clone size is stated as once, few or many, or as a class when expanded; others skip it.

CDR3aa | abundance | v_gene
CARGYQETQYF | NA | TRBV23-1
CASSYRSGGNIQYF | NA | TRBV6-5
CASSPDGSNQPQHF | few | TRBV4-1
CASSDRSRFGEKLFF | NA | TRBV7-9
CASNQGLGTEAFF | NA | TRBV6-6
CASSLGAGELFF | NA | TRBV11-2
CASSAAGTGGLLATQYF | NA | TRBV9
CASSYRGTGELFF | many | TRBV6-6
CASSLNGNTEAFF | NA | TRBV7-9
CASSHSYNEQFF | NA | TRBV7-2
CASRPGQGAEGYTF | NA | TRBV6-5
CASRMSGGAKNEQFF | once | TRBV2
CSGADWNTEAFF | NA | TRBV29-1
CASSYWAGALYEQYF | few | TRBV6-5
CASSVGRGGTQETQYF | NA | TRBV9
CASSLRTANTGELFF | many | TRBV18
CSVWAGRELFF | NA | TRBV29-1
CAISLTPEYTEAFF | NA | TRBV10-3
CASSSLARSNTGELFF | once | TRBV7-2
CASSDGPVSRGLNQPQHF | NA | TRBV2
CASSQSSEHVYGYTF | NA | TRBV23-1
CATPNRQNTEAFF | once | TRBV19
CAWSREYGTDTQYF | once | TRBV30
CSVPMTGGDTDTQYF | NA | TRBV29-1
CSGADTEAFF | NA | TRBV29-1
CASSGQGARTGELFF | NA | TRBV11-3
CASSALTEAFF | medium-sized | TRBV2
CASGPGGEQYF | NA | TRBV7-9
CASRDRGRGETQYF | NA | TRBV19
CASSGTGGWQPQHF | many | TRBV19